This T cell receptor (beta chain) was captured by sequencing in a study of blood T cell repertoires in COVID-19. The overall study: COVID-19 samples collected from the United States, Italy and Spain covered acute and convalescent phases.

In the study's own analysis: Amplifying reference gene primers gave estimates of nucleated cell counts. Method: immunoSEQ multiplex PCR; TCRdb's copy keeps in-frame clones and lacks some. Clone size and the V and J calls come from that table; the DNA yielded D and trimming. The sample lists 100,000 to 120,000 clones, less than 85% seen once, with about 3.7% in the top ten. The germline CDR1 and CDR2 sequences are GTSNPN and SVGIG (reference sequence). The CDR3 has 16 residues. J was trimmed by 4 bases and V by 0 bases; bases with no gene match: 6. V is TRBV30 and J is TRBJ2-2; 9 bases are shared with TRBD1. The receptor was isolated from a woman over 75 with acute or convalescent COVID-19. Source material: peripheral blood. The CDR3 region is CAWSVQGAVITGELFF. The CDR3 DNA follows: TGTGCCTGGAGTGTACAGGGGGCAGTAATCACCGGGGAGCTGTTTTTT.